This TCR beta chain stems from a study of OX40 agonist ivuxolimab in advanced cancers. Study details: Ivuxolimab, which is an agonistic anti-OX40 (CD134) antibody, was administered to the patients. Patients in the trial were receiving intravenous ivuxolimab every 2 weeks, at doses of 0.01 to 10 mg/kg.

Only one count was recorded for this clone. Germline assignment: CDR1 MNHEY and CDR2 SMNVEV (reference sequence). Trimming took off 3 bases at V and 6 bases at J, with 8 bases between the two ends. This CDR3 is built from 13 residues. TCRdb's copy holds only in-frame clones and misses some; the assay was immunoSEQ multiplex PCR. The sample has 55,000 to 65,000 clones, 86% seen once. J is TRBJ1-4 and V is TRBV27; perhaps TRBD1 as D (5 bases). This clonotype was obtained from an adult with an advanced solid tumor such as melanoma, head and neck, liver or kidney cancer. Specimen: CD4+ or CD8+ T cells sorted from blood, collected in a trial of the OX40 agonist ivuxolimab. The CDR3 DNA sequence: TGTGCCAGCAGTTTTACAGGATATGAAAAACTGTTTTTT. This sequence encodes CASSFTGYEKLFF.